What follows are 4 T cell receptor beta chains derived from one specimen sequenced in a study of T cell repertoires in cytomegalovirus infection (dated by TCRdb to between 2019 and 2020). TCRdb shows the sequencer as Illumina HiSeq 1500. TCRdb handled the public reads itself, with Q25 trimming in fastp and clone calling in MiXCR, and kept productive beta chains. Every CDR3 protein is listed once, alongside the most common genes and DNA of its rows. Across this sample there are around 340,000 distinct CDR3 sequences, with almost 30% seen only once. The ten biggest clones cover roughly 20% of the sample. This specimen's treatment or condition label, per the study, means: in vitro stimulation with specific CMV peptide epitopes to enrich CMV-specific T cells. Antigens of these TCRs are unknown. This material consisted of cultured PBMCs, taken from culture after CMV antigen stimulation. The receptors here all came from a human donor in good health (CMV status not recorded). Some clones in this sample may be carry-over from other donors' samples.

V and J are TRBV14 and TRBJ1-1; TRBD1 agrees at 7 bases. Germline trimming cut 1 base from V and 12 bases from J; bases unmatched to any gene: 8. Germline lookup yields CDR1 SGHDN and CDR2 FVKESK. The CDR3 spans 13 residues. The DNA for the CDR3 is TGTGCCAGCAGCCAAGGACAGGGTAAAACGACTTTCTTT. As protein: CASSQGQGKTTFF.

The table lists this clonotype with many counts. The CDR3 bases are TGTGCCAGCAGCACCCGTTCGGGAGATACGCAGTATTTT. Residues: CASSTRSGDTQYF. The chain combines TRBV7-6 with TRBJ2-3; D remains ambiguous. The germline CDR1 and CDR2 sequences are SGHVS and FNYEAQ. The germline V and J ends were trimmed by 5 bases and 5 bases, with 11 bases remaining between them. This CDR3 comprises 13 residues.

In its sample, this clonotype was seen many times. This chain joins TRBV7-3 and TRBJ1-2, with D perhaps matching TRBD1 (6 bases). Trimming stripped 5 bases from V and 2 bases from J, with 15 bases between. Per the germline V gene, CDR1 is SGHTA and CDR2 is FQGTGA. There are 15 residues in the CDR3. The CDR3, as DNA: TGTGCCAGCAGCCCAGCACCAGGGGAAAACTATGGCTACACCTTC. Translation: CASSPAPGENYGYTF.

This chain links TRBV20-1 with TRBJ2-5; no reliable D call. This CDR3 is 14 amino acids long. Trimming pared 5 bases from V and 3 bases from J, leaving 16 bases between. The germline CDR1 and CDR2 sequences are DFQATT and SNEGSKA (reference sequence). The CDR3 region is CSAFRGRWKETQYF. In DNA form, the CDR3 reads TGCAGTGCTTTCCGAGGACGGTGGAAAGAGACCCAGTACTTC.